This T cell receptor beta chain was recovered during a study of T cells in Graves' hyperthyroidism and ophthalmopathy. Amplification targeted TCR beta CDR3 regions from RNA transcripts. The study used the HTBI primer set for a first-round RT-PCR of the TCR CDR3. MiXCR, applied by TCRdb to the multiplex PCR reads, yields one record per CDR3 protein. In the table there are roughly 400,000 distinct CDR3 sequences, 20% to 30% of which are singletons. This CDR3 is built from 15 residues. V lost 4 bases and J lost 4, with 16 bases in between. The germline CDR1 and CDR2 sequences are MGHRA and YSYEKL. Fresh peripheral blood, 10 ml, was the source of the PBMCs.

This receptor was identified in a man aged 50-59 years with Graves' hyperthyroidism. The chain links TRBV4-1 to TRBJ1-2, with D possibly TRBD1 on 6 matching bases. Sequenced input: blood. The CDR3 DNA reads TGCGCCAGCAGCCCAATAGGGGGGTCCAGCTATGGCTACACCTTC. Translation: CASSPIGGSSYGYTF.